The next 29 T cell receptor beta chains were all read from a single sample in a study of T cell responses to AZD1222 COVID-19 vaccine. Using immunoSEQ multiplex PCR, the repertoire was profiled, and TCRdb retains in-frame clones only, with some absent. This sample has under 85,000 clones, with 70% to 90% found just once. The sample in question was peripheral blood, obtained on day 0 of MenACWY control vaccination. The receptors originated from an adult in good health.

Written as DNA, the CDR3 is TGTGCCAGCAGTGAATGGGGGGGTTCCAACTATGGCTACACCTTC. This encodes CASSEWGGSNYGYTF. J is TRBJ1-2 and V is TRBV6-1; a weak D match, TRBD1 (5 bases). The germline V gene has CDR1 MNHNS and CDR2 SASEGT. CDR3 length equals 15 residues. The V and J ends lost 2 bases and 2 bases respectively, with 12 bases between them.

The V call is TRBV18, the J call TRBJ1-4, with D uncertain. The CDR3 length is 12 residues. Germline V gives CDR1 KGHSH, CDR2 LQKENI. V was pared by 0 bases and J by 8 bases, with 4 bases between. CDR3 amino acids: CASSPPGEKLFF. CDR3 coding DNA: TGTGCCAGCTCACCACCGGGCGAAAAACTGTTTTTT.

This clone was detected a few times. The rearrangement uses TRBV30 and TRBJ1-5; D is unresolved. The CDR3 is made up of 16 amino acids. CDR1 and CDR2 from the germline V gene are GTSNPN and SVGIG (reference sequence). The germline V and J ends were trimmed by 0 bases and 4 bases, with 16 bases remaining between them. CDR3 in amino acids: CAWSVEGQVVNQPQHF. The CDR3, as DNA: TGTGCCTGGAGTGTAGAAGGGCAGGTCGTAAATCAGCCCCAGCATTTT.

The chain recombines TRBV7-9 with TRBJ1-1; D call uncertain. Trimming took 5 bases from V and 7 from J, leaving 8 bases between them. The CDR3 consists of 11 residues. Looked up from germline, CDR1 is SEHNR and CDR2 is FQNEAQ (reference sequence). The CDR3 is CASSREIEAFF. The CDR3 DNA follows: TGTGCCAGCAGCAGAGAGATTGAAGCTTTCTTT.

The chain is built from TRBV9 and TRBJ1-1, with D possibly matching TRBD1 (6 bases). The CDR3 runs to 14 residues. In germline, CDR1 is SGDLS, CDR2 YYNGEE. V was pared by 3 bases and J by 4 bases, with 13 bases between. The CDR3 sequence is CASSDATGFTEAFF. The CDR3 DNA reads TGTGCCAGCAGCGATGCTACAGGGTTCACTGAAGCTTTCTTT.

The chain has TRBV7-9 and TRBJ2-7, with D unclear. Deletions cut 0 bases from V and 2 bases from J, with 11 bases between. CDR1 is SEHNR, CDR2 FQNEAQ, per germline (reference sequence). The CDR3 loop spans 15 amino acids. This chain's CDR3 is CASSLARSPTYEQYF. In DNA, the CDR3 is TGTGCCAGCAGCTTAGCGCGTAGCCCAACCTACGAGCAGTACTTC. Full variable domain (missing parts from reference TRBV7-9 and TRBJ2-7): DTGVSQNPRHKITKRGQNVTFRCDPISEHNRLYWYRQTLGQGPEFLTYFQNEAQLEKSRLLSDRFSAERPKGSFSTLEIQRTEQGDSAMYLCASSLARSPTYEQYFGPGTRLTVT.

The chain recombines TRBV7-2 with TRBJ2-5, with D possibly matching TRBD2 (5 bases). The CDR3 extends over 14 amino acids. Trimming shortened V by 6 bases and J by 5 bases, and 16 bases separated the two germline ends. Per germline, CDR1 SGHTA and CDR2 FQGNSA. CDR3 in amino acids: CASSLEGGKETQYF. The CDR3 coding sequence is TGTGCCAGCAGTCTCGAGGGTGGTAAGGAGACCCAGTACTTC.

The chain has TRBV13 and TRBJ2-3, with D unclear. Germline V gene data show CDR1 as PRHDT and CDR2 as FYEKMQ (reference sequence). Trimming stripped 0 bases from V and 0 bases from J, with 4 bases between. The length of the CDR3 is 14 residues. The CDR3 sequence: CASSLGQSTDTQYF. The CDR3 nucleotides read TGTGCCAGCAGCTTAGGCCAAAGCACAGATACGCAGTATTTT.

This chain connects TRBV14 to TRBJ1-1, with D possibly matching TRBD1 (6 bases). This CDR3 is 14 amino acids long. Germline lookup yields CDR1 SGHDN and CDR2 FVKESK. V was pared by 4 bases and J by 1 base, with 10 bases between. CDR3 sequence reads: CASSPRGANTEAFF. CDR3 bases: TGTGCCAGCAGCCCCCGGGGGGCGAACACTGAAGCTTTCTTT.

This clone was recorded once. The V call is TRBV28, the J call TRBJ1-5, with 9 nucleotides matching TRBD1. The length of the CDR3 is 15 residues. In germline, CDR1 is MDHEN, CDR2 SYDVKM. V shed 4 bases and J 4 bases; nucleotides not matched to a gene: 5. CDR3 protein: CASSSTGGGNQPQHF. CDR3 DNA sequence: TGTGCCAGCAGTTCAACAGGGGGCGGGAATCAGCCCCAGCATTTT.

J is TRBJ1-6 and V is TRBV29-1, with 9 nucleotides matching TRBD1. V lost 1 base, J lost 7 bases, and 26 bases stayed unmatched. Germline values: CDR1 SQVTM, CDR2 ANQGSEA. This CDR3 is built from 22 residues. The CDR3 reads CSVEVKALRDREAGRVNSPLHF. Written as DNA, the CDR3 is TGCAGCGTTGAAGTGAAAGCCCTCCGGGACAGGGAAGCAGGCAGAGTAAATTCACCCCTCCACTTT.

This clone has only one observation. This chain joins TRBV6-5 and TRBJ1-1; 7 bases line up with TRBD1. The CDR3 has 14 amino acids. Trimming at V came to 6 bases and at J to 10 bases, leaving 14 bases not matched to a gene. Germline V gene data show CDR1 as MNHEY and CDR2 as SVGAGI. This CDR3 reads CASRSGQALRPAFF. CDR3 coding DNA: TGTGCCAGCAGAAGTGGACAGGCCCTGAGGCCAGCTTTCTTT.

V is TRBV28 and J is TRBJ1-2; 12 nucleotides agree with TRBD1. Germline CDR1 MDHEN, CDR2 SYDVKM. The CDR3 loop spans 16 amino acids. Trimming cost V 9 bases and J 6 bases; bases outside gene matches: 14. In nucleotides, the CDR3 is TGTGCCAGTCGAGCTCCGGGACAGGGGGCGTCTGATGGCTACACCTTC. It specifies CASRAPGQGASDGYTF.

The chain combines TRBV6-5 with TRBJ1-6, with TRBD1 as a possible D gene (6 bases). The ends were cut back, 6 bases at V and 7 bases at J, with 16 bases in the middle. CDR1 is MNHEY, CDR2 SVGAGI, per germline. The CDR3 covers 15 residues. The CDR3 loop is CASRRGTKTNSPLHF. DNA of the CDR3: TGTGCCAGCAGGAGGGGGACCAAGACAAATTCACCCCTCCACTTT.

This clone was seen a single time. The V gene is TRBV11-2, the J gene TRBJ2-7; TRBD2 agrees at 10 bases. This CDR3 has 14 amino acids. J gave up 4 bases and V 5 bases, and 5 bases lay outside the gene matches. Germline loops: CDR1 SGHAT, CDR2 FQNNGV. Here the CDR3 reads CASSLSGGLYEQYF. In DNA form, the CDR3 reads TGTGCCAGCAGCCTTAGCGGGGGGCTATACGAGCAGTACTTC.

The chain is built from TRBV21-1 and TRBJ1-5; TRBD1, the D gene given by the table, was not confirmed from the DNA. TRBV21-1 is listed as a pseudogene. The CDR3 is 16 amino acids. The chain's CDR3 is CASSKVGTITGQPQHF. CDR3 nucleotides: TGTGCCAGCAGCAAAGTGGGGACAATAACCGGACAGCCCCAGCATTTT.

V gene TRBV19 combines with J gene TRBJ2-5; 16 bases line up with TRBD2. Germline-derived CDR1 and CDR2 are LNHDA and SQIVND (reference sequence). The CDR3 covers 16 residues. The trim removed 4 bases at V and 5 bases at J, leaving 4 bases unmatched. CDR3 protein: CASSKGLAGGLETQYF. For the CDR3, the DNA is TGTGCCAGTAGTAAGGGACTAGCGGGGGGGCTGGAGACCCAGTACTTC.

The V and J genes are TRBV4-2 and TRBJ1-6; TRBD1 agrees at 9 bases. Germline trimming cut 0 bases from V and 10 bases from J; bases unmatched to any gene: 4. The CDR3 totals 15 residues. Germline V gene sequence: CDR1 LGHNA, CDR2 YNFKEQ. The CDR3 DNA reads as TGTGCCAGCAGCCAAGACGGGACAGGGACCTCACCCCTCCACTTT. Translated, it gives CASSQDGTGTSPLHF.

This rearrangement joins TRBV7-3 to TRBJ2-1; a possible D gene is TRBD2 (6 bases). Trimming took off 1 base at V and 0 bases at J, with 10 bases between the two ends. Germline-derived CDR1 and CDR2 are SGHTA and FQGTGA. The CDR3 runs 16 residues. CDR3 loop: CASSLNAGSSYNEQFF. The CDR3 DNA reads TGTGCCAGCAGCTTAAACGCGGGGAGCTCCTACAATGAGCAGTTCTTC. The full variable domain, rest sourced from reference TRBV7-3 and TRBJ2-1, is GAGVSQTPSNKVTEKGKYVELRCDPISGHTALYWYRQSLGQGPEFLIYFQGTGAADDSGLPNDRFFAVRPEGSVSTLKIQRTERGDSAVYLCASSLNAGSSYNEQFFGPGTRLTVL.

The chain links TRBV27 to TRBJ1-2; D call uncertain. This CDR3 is 15 amino acids long. V was trimmed by 5 bases and J by 6 bases, leaving 19 bases between them. Germline CDR1 reads MNHEY; CDR2 reads SMNVEV (reference sequence). The CDR3, as DNA: TGTGCCAGCAGTGCACGACAACCTCTGCGGAATGGCTACACCTTC. It specifies CASSARQPLRNGYTF.

V usage is TRBV7-8 and J usage is TRBJ1-4; D is ambiguous. The germline CDR1 and CDR2 sequences are SGHVS and FQNEAQ. This CDR3 spans 15 amino acids. Trimming pared 5 bases from V and 6 bases from J, leaving 16 bases between. This chain's CDR3 is CASSQDGKKYEKLFF. The CDR3, as DNA: TGTGCCAGCAGCCAAGACGGGAAGAAGTATGAAAAACTGTTTTTT.

This chain uses TRBV2 with TRBJ1-4; TRBD1 aligns across 7 bases. Germline CDR1 SNHLY, CDR2 FYNNEI. The trim removed 9 bases at V and 3 bases at J, leaving 7 bases unmatched. The CDR3 sequence is 14 residues long. Here the CDR3 DNA reads TGTGCCAGTATACAGGGGCTTGCTAATGAAAAACTGTTTTTT. Residues: CASIQGLANEKLFF. Filled out from reference TRBV2 and TRBJ1-4, the complete variable domain reads EPEVTQTPSHQVTQMGQEVILRCVPISNHLYFYWYRQILGQKVEFLVSFYNNEISEKSEIFDDQFSVERPDGSNFTLKIRSTKLEDSAMYFCASIQGLANEKLFFGSGTQLSVL.

V and J are TRBV2 and TRBJ1-6; tentatively, D is TRBD1 (6 bases). This CDR3 spans 14 amino acids. Germline V CDR1 and CDR2: SNHLY, FYNNEI. The germline V and J ends were trimmed by 5 bases and 9 bases, with 14 bases remaining between them. The chain's CDR3 is CASSQDEGGSPLHF. Here the CDR3 DNA reads TGTGCCAGCAGTCAGGACGAAGGGGGTTCACCCCTCCACTTT.

The gene calls are TRBV9 and TRBJ2-7; 12 bases fit TRBD2. The J segment lost 7 bases and the V segment lost 3 bases, leaving 11 bases of the junction unmatched. Germline V gene lookup returns CDR1 SGDLS and CDR2 YYNGEE. CDR3 length equals 16 residues. The CDR3 here is CASSDPSSGGAREQYF. CDR3 DNA sequence: TGTGCCAGCAGCGACCCCTCTAGCGGGGGGGCTAGAGAGCAGTACTTC.

The V gene is TRBV15, the J gene TRBJ1-5, with a weak D call TRBD1 (5 bases). Germline values: CDR1 LNHNV, CDR2 YYDKDF (reference sequence). V was clipped by 7 bases and J by 4 bases, with 11 bases between them. The CDR3 contains 13 residues. The CDR3 sequence: CATTPGGNQPQHF. CDR3 coding DNA: TGTGCCACCACGCCCGGGGGGAATCAGCCCCAGCATTTT.

The genes are TRBV5-5 and TRBJ1-1; 9 positions agree with TRBD1. The trim removed 0 bases at V and 3 bases at J, leaving 6 bases unmatched. In germline, CDR1 is SGHKS, CDR2 YYEKEE (reference sequence). The CDR3 length is 16 residues. CDR3 residues: CASSLVDRGWDTEAFF. The CDR3 nucleotides are TGTGCCAGCAGCTTGGTGGACAGGGGATGGGACACTGAAGCTTTCTTT.

This chain joins TRBV19 and TRBJ1-2; no clear D gene. CDR3 length equals 17 residues. Trimming removed 0 bases at V and 0 bases at J, with 14 bases between. Germline lookup yields CDR1 LNHDA and CDR2 SQIVND (reference sequence). CDR3 sequence reads: CASSIDLYRRANYGYTF. The CDR3 coding sequence is TGTGCCAGTAGTATAGATCTGTACCGAAGAGCTAACTATGGCTACACCTTC.

This chain connects TRBV5-6 to TRBJ1-1; TRBD1 might be the D (6 bases). The CDR3 is 18 amino acids. From germline, CDR1 is SGHDT and CDR2 YYEEEE. V lost 4 bases to trimming and J lost 1 base, with 23 bases between them. This CDR3 reads CASSHRTEDLGTNTEAFF. CDR3 DNA sequence: TGTGCCAGCAGCCACCGGACAGAGGATCTTGGCACGAACACTGAAGCTTTCTTT.

The chain recombines TRBV7-9 with TRBJ1-3; the match to TRBD1 covers 7 bases. Germline V gene lookup returns CDR1 SEHNR and CDR2 FQNEAQ (reference sequence). This CDR3 is 15 amino acids long. V shed 5 bases, J shed 1 base, and the junction held 5 bases outside the gene matches. The CDR3 coding sequence is TGTGCCAGCAGCGAGACAGGGACTTCTGGAAACACCATATATTTT. Translating it yields CASSETGTSGNTIYF.